This is a list of T cell receptor beta chains from one sample in a study. TCRdb re-analysed the 5' RACE reads in MiXCR, keeping a single row per CDR3 protein. Of about 60,000 distinct CDR3 sequences listed, 25% to 30% were seen once; the top ten hold roughly 2.5%. Sequencing was done on a sample of tumor-infiltrating naive CD4+ T cells sorted from the breast tumor. These receptors all stem from a female donor with breast cancer. Each CDR3 is given with its conserved first and last residue. Each record gives: V gene, D gene, clone size, J gene, CDR3 protein, CDR3 DNA. The D gene is left open where the match is weak. Clone size, where shown, is once, few, many, or a class for clones that have expanded.

TRBV6-6	NA	few	TRBJ2-2	CASSSPHMMAGELFF	TGTGCCAGCAGTTCCCCCCACATGATGGCCGGGGAGCTGTTTTTT
TRBV20-1	TRBD2	few	TRBJ2-3	CSARPREGTDTQYF	TGCAGTGCTAGGCCTCGGGAGGGCACAGATACGCAGTATTTT
TRBV9	NA	many	TRBJ1-6	CASSGAGRENSPLHF	TGTGCCAGCAGCGGCGCCGGGAGGGAGAATTCACCCCTCCACTTT
TRBV7-2	NA	NA	TRBJ2-3	CASSEVGGGWADTQYF	TGTGCCAGCAGCGAAGTAGGGGGGGGCTGGGCAGATACGCAGTATTTT
TRBV3-1	TRBD2	NA	TRBJ2-3	CASSRLAGASTDTQYF	TGTGCCAGCAGCCGTCTAGCGGGGGCCAGCACAGATACGCAGTATTTT
TRBV4-1	TRBD2	NA	TRBJ2-3	CASSQDIRTSGRGTQYF	TGCGCCAGCAGCCAAGATATCCGGACTAGCGGGAGAGGTACGCAGTATTTT
TRBV27	TRBD1	NA	TRBJ1-2	CASSPKPPDRGRNYGYTF	TGTGCCAGCAGTCCCAAACCCCCGGACAGGGGGCGGAACTATGGCTACACCTTC
TRBV12-3/TRBV12-4	NA	NA	TRBJ1-5	CASTAGLGVGQPQHF	TGTGCCAGCACCGCCGGGCTAGGGGTTGGTCAGCCCCAGCATTTT
TRBV25-1	TRBD2	NA	TRBJ2-2	CASSTQTSGTAGELFF	TGTGCCAGCAGCACCCAGACTAGCGGGACTGCCGGGGAGCTGTTTTTT
TRBV6-5	NA	NA	TRBJ2-3	CASSRVAVLLGDTQYF	TGTGCCAGCAGTCGAGTAGCGGTCCTCCTGGGAGATACGCAGTATTTT
TRBV27	TRBD2	few	TRBJ2-2	CASSDGTSGWQELFF	TGTGCCAGCAGTGATGGGACTAGCGGGTGGCAGGAGCTGTTTTTT
TRBV20-1	NA	NA	TRBJ2-7	CSASGAGYEQYF	TGCAGTGCTAGCGGGGCCGGCTACGAGCAGTACTTC
TRBV7-9	NA	NA	TRBJ1-1	CASSLAGQHTEAFF	TGTGCCAGCAGCTTAGCCGGGCAGCACACTGAAGCTTTCTTT
TRBV2	NA	NA	TRBJ2-5	CASSEQETQYF	TGTGCCAGCAGTGAACAAGAGACCCAGTACTTC
TRBV28	NA	NA	TRBJ1-3	CASGRGSGNTIYF	TGTGCCAGCGGGAGGGGTTCTGGAAACACCATATATTTT
TRBV27	TRBD1	NA	TRBJ1-2	CASSLSTGVSTGYTF	TGTGCCAGCAGTTTATCGACAGGGGTGTCAACTGGCTACACCTTC
TRBV7-3	TRBD1	few	TRBJ1-1	CASSFYGGTDAFF	TGTGCCAGCAGCTTCTACGGAGGGACAGACGCTTTCTTT
TRBV20-1	NA	once	TRBJ2-5	CSVVAPGGETQYF	TGCAGTGTCGTAGCCCCAGGGGGGGAGACCCAGTACTTC
TRBV6-5	NA	many	TRBJ2-2	CASSYSGRVVITGELFF	TGTGCCAGCAGTTACTCGGGCAGGGTTGTTATCACCGGGGAGCTGTTTTTT
TRBV20-1	NA	NA	TRBJ2-7	CSASGTIYEQYF	TGCAGTGCTAGCGGAACAATCTACGAGCAGTACTTC
TRBV4-1	TRBD2	NA	TRBJ2-1	CASSQVTSGSLEEQFF	TGCGCCAGCAGCCAAGTAACTAGCGGGAGTCTAGAGGAGCAGTTCTTC
TRBV18	TRBD1	once	TRBJ1-5	CASSQGTAWNQPQHF	TGTGCCAGCTCACAGGGGACAGCTTGGAATCAGCCCCAGCATTTT
TRBV2	TRBD1	few	TRBJ1-1	CASSEGQVAEAFF	TGTGCCAGCAGTGAGGGACAGGTGGCTGAAGCTTTCTTT
TRBV6-5	TRBD2	many	TRBJ2-7	CASSYSLADSSYEQYF	TGTGCCAGCAGTTACTCACTAGCGGACAGCTCCTACGAGCAGTACTTC
TRBV2	TRBD2	NA	TRBJ2-5	CASTRTSVAETQYF	TGTGCCAGCACTCGGACTAGTGTGGCCGAGACCCAGTACTTC
TRBV5-1	NA	NA	TRBJ1-1	CASSLAPGDTEAFF	TGCGCCAGCAGCTTGGCTCCAGGGGACACTGAAGCTTTCTTT
TRBV7-8	NA	NA	TRBJ2-6	CASSLRVTGANVLTF	TGTGCCAGCAGCTTAAGGGTAACTGGGGCCAACGTCCTGACTTTC
TRBV5-1	NA	many	TRBJ2-3	CASSLEGHNTDTQYF	TGCGCCAGCAGCTTGGAGGGACACAACACAGATACGCAGTATTTT
TRBV19	NA	NA	TRBJ1-1	CASSIVPLALNTEAFF	TGTGCCAGTAGTATCGTGCCGCTAGCCCTGAACACTGAAGCTTTCTTT
TRBV6-5	NA	few	TRBJ1-5	CASSLRGGGNQPQHF	TGTGCCAGCAGTCTGCGGGGGGGCGGCAATCAGCCCCAGCATTTT
TRBV3-1	NA	NA	TRBJ1-1	CASSHLKNTEAFF	TGTGCCAGCAGCCACCTGAAGAACACTGAAGCTTTCTTT
TRBV4-2	NA	NA	TRBJ2-7	CASSQDLRGVEQYF	TGTGCCAGCAGCCAAGATTTGAGAGGGGTCGAGCAGTACTTC
TRBV6-5	TRBD1	NA	TRBJ1-5	CASSYSRTGKLGGNQPQHF	TGTGCCAGCAGTTACTCACGGACAGGGAAGTTGGGCGGCAATCAGCCCCAGCATTTT
TRBV7-3	NA	NA	TRBJ2-1	CASSLEPGSLYEQFF	TGTGCCAGCAGCTTAGAGCCCGGGAGTCTTTATGAGCAGTTCTTC
TRBV5-1	TRBD1	NA	TRBJ1-2	CASSLGDDREDYGYTF	TGCGCCAGCAGCTTGGGGGACGACAGGGAGGATTATGGCTACACCTTC
TRBV6-5	NA	many	TRBJ1-5	CASRRLTGMSNQPQHF	TGTGCCAGCCGTCGTCTTACAGGGATGAGCAATCAGCCCCAGCATTTT
TRBV7-3	NA	NA	TRBJ1-1	CASSLEVWDTEAFF	TGTGCCAGCAGCCTAGAAGTGTGGGACACTGAAGCTTTCTTT
TRBV4-1	TRBD1	NA	TRBJ2-5	CASSPGQRQETQYF	TGCGCCAGTAGTCCGGGACAGAGGCAAGAGACCCAGTACTTC
TRBV6-5	TRBD1	many	TRBJ2-1	CASRTSGTGAYNEQFF	TGTGCCAGCAGAACCTCCGGGACAGGGGCCTACAATGAGCAGTTCTTC
TRBV6-1	NA	NA	TRBJ1-2	CASSEEREYYGYTF	TGTGCCAGCAGTGAAGAGAGAGAATACTATGGCTACACCTTC
TRBV20-1	NA	many	TRBJ1-2	CSARGTTNYGYTF	TGCAGTGCTAGAGGCACCACTAACTATGGCTACACCTTC
TRBV9	NA	few	TRBJ2-7	CASSVEGLNEQYF	TGTGCCAGCAGCGTAGAGGGATTGAACGAGCAGTACTTC
TRBV20-1	TRBD2	NA	TRBJ2-1	CSASSAVLAGGFGNEQFF	TGCAGTGCTAGCTCCGCCGTCTTAGCGGGAGGCTTCGGAAACGAGCAGTTCTTC
TRBV5-5	NA	few	TRBJ2-2	CASSVLGSGTGELFF	TGTGCCAGCAGCGTCCTCGGGAGTGGCACCGGGGAGCTGTTTTTT
TRBV4-1	TRBD1	NA	TRBJ2-7	CASSPRQGRDEQYF	TGCGCCAGCAGCCCCCGACAGGGGCGAGACGAGCAGTACTTC
TRBV5-1	NA	few	TRBJ2-1	CASSPEGDEQFF	TGCGCCAGCAGCCCGGAAGGGGATGAGCAGTTCTTC
TRBV6-2/TRBV6-3	TRBD2	few	TRBJ2-1	CASSYLGLAGDEQFF	TGTGCCAGCAGTTACCTGGGACTAGCGGGTGATGAGCAGTTCTTC
TRBV6-2/TRBV6-3	NA	NA	TRBJ1-2	CASRLTGDYGYTF	TGTGCCAGCAGACTGACAGGCGACTATGGCTACACCTTC
TRBV12-3/TRBV12-4	TRBD2	NA	TRBJ2-1	CASSHRLAGANEQFF	TGTGCCAGCAGCCACCGACTAGCGGGAGCCAATGAGCAGTTCTTC